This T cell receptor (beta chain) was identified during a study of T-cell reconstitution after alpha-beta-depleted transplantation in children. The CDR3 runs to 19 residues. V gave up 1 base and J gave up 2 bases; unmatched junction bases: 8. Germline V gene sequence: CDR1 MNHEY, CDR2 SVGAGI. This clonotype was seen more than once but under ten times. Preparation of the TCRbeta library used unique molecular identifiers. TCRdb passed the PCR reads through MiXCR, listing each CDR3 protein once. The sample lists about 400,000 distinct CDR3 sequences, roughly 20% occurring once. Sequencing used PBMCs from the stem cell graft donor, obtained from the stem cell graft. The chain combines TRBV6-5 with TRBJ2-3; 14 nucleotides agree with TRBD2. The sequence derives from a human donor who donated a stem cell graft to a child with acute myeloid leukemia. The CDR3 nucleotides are TGTGCCAGCAGTTACTTGGGACTAGCGGGAGCGGCCCCCACAGATACGCAGTATTTT. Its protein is CASSYLGLAGAAPTDTQYF.